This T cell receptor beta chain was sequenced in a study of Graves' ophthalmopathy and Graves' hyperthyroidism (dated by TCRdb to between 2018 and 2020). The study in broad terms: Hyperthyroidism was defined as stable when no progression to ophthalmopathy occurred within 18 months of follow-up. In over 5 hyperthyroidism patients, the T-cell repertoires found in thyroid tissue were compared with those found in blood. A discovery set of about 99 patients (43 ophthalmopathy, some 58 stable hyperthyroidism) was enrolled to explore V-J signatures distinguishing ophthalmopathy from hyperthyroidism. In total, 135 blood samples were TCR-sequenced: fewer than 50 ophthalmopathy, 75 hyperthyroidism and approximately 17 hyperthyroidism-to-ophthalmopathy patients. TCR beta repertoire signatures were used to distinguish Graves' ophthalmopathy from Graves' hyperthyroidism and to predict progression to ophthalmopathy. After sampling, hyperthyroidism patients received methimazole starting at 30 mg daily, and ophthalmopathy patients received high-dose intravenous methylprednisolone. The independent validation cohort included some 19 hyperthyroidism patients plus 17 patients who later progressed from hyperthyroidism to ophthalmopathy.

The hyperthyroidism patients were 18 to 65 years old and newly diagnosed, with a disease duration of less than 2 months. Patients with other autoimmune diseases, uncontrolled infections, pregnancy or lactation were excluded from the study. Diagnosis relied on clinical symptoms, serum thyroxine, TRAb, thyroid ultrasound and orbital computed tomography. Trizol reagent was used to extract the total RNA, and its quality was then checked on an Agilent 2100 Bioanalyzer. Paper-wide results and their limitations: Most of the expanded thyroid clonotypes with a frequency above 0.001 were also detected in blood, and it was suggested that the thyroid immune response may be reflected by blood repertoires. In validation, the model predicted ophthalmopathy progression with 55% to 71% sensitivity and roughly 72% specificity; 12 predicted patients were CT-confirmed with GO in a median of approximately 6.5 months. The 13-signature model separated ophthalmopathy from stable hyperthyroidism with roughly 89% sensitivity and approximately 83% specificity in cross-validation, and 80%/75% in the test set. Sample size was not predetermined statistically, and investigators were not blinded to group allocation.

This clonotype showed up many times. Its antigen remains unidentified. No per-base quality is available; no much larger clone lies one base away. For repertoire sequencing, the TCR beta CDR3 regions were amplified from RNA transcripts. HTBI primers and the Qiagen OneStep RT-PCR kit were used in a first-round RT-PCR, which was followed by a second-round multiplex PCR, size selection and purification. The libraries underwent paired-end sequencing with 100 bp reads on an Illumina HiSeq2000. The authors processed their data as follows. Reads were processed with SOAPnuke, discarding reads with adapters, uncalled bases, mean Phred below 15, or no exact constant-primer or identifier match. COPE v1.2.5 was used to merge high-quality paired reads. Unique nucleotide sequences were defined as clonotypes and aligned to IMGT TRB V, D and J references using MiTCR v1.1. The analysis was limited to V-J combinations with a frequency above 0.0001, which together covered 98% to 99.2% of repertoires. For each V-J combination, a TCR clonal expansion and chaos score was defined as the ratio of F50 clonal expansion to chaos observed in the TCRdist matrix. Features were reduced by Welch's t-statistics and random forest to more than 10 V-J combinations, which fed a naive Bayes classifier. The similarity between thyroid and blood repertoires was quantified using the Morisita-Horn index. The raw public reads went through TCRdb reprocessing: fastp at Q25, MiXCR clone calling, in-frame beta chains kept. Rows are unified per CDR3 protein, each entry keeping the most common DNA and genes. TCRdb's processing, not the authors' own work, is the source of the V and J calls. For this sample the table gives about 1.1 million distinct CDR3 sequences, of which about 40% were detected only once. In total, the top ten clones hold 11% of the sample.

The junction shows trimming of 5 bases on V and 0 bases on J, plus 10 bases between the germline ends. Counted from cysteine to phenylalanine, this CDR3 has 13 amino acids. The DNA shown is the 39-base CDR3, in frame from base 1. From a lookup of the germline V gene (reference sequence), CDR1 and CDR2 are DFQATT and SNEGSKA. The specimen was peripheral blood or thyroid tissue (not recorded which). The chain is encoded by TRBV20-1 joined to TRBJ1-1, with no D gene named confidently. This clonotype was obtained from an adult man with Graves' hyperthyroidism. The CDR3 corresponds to CSAGGKLNTEAFF. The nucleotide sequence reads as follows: TGCAGTGCTGGAGGGAAACTGAACACTGAAGCTTTCTTT.